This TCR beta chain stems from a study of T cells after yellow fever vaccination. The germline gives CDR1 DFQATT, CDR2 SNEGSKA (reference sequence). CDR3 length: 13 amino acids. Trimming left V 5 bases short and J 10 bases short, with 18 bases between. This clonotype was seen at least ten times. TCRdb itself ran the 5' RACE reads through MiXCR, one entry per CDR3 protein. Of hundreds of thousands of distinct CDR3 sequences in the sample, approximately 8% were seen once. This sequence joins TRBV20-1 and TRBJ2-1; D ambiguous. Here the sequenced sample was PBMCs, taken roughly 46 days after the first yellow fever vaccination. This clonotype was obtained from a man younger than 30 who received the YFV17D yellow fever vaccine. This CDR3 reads CSAEKESWNEQFF. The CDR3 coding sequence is TGCAGTGCTGAGAAAGAGTCGTGGAACGAGCAGTTCTTC.